This T cell receptor (beta chain) was identified during a study of early T cells in non-severe SARS-CoV-2 infection. The protocol attached unique molecular identifiers to individual cDNA molecules. TCRdb re-called the 5' RACE reads through MiXCR, storing one row per CDR3 protein. The table lists roughly 70,000 distinct CDR3 sequences, around 14% of them singletons. This clonotype has a handful of counts. Germline V CDR1 and CDR2: MDHEN, SYDVKM. CDR3 length: 12 amino acids. J was trimmed by 3 bases and V by 4 bases; bases with no gene match: 0. The sequenced sample was whole blood. This sequence originates from an adult who was a healthcare worker with PCR-confirmed SARS-CoV-2 infection or an uninfected control (not recorded which). The V call is TRBV28, the J call TRBJ2-7, with 7 bases that match TRBD2. The CDR3 reads CASSWGGYEQYF. CDR3 coding DNA: TGTGCCAGCAGTTGGGGGGGCTACGAGCAGTACTTC.